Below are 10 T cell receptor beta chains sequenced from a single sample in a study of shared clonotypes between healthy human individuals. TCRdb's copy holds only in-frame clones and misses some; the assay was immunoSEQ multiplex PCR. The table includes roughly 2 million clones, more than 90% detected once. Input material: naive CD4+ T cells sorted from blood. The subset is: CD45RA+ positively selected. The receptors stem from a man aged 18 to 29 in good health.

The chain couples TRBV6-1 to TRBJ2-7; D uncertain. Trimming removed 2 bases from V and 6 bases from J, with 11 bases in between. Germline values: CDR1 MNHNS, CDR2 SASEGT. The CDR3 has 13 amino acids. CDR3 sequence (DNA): TGTGCCAGCAGTGAAACAGACAACCGCGAGCAGTACTTC. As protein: CASSETDNREQYF.

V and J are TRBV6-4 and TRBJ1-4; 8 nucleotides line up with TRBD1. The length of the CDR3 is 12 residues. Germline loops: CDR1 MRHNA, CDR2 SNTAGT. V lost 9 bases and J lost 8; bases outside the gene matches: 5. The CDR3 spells CASWGQAEKLFF. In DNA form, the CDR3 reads TGTGCCAGTTGGGGACAGGCCGAAAAACTGTTTTTT.

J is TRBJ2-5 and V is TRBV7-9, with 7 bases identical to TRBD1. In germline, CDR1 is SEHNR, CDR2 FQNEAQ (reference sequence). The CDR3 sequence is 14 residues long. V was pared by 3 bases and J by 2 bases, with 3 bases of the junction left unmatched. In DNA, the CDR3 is TGTGCCAGCAGCTTCGACAGGGATCAAGAGACCCAGTACTTC. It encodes CASSFDRDQETQYF.

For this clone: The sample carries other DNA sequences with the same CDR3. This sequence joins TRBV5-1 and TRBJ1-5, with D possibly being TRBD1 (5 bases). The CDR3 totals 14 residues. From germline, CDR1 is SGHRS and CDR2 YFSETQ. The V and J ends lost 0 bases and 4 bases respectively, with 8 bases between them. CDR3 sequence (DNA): TGCGCCAGCAGCTTGGAAGGGGTTAATCAGCCCCAGCATTTT. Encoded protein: CASSLEGVNQPQHF.

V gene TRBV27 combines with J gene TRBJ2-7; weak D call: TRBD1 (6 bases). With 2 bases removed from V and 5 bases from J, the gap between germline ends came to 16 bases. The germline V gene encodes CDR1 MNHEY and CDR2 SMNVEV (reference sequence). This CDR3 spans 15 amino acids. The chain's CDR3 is CASSLGDTAADEQYF. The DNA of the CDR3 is TGTGCCAGCAGTTTAGGGGACACCGCGGCGGACGAGCAGTACTTC.

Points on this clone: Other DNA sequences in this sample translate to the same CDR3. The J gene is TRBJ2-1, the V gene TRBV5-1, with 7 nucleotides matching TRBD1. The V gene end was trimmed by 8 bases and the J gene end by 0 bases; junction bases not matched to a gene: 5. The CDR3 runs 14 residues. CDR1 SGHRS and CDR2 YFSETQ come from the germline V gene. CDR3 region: CASSSGGSYNEQFF. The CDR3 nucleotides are TGCGCCAGTTCTTCAGGGGGCTCCTACAATGAGCAGTTCTTC.

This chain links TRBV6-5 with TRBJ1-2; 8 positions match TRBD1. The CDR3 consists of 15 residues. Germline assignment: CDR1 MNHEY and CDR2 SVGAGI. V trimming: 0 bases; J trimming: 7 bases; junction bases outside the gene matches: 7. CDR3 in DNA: TGTGCCAGCAGTTACTCGATGACAGGGGCGAGTGGCTACACCTTC. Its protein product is CASSYSMTGASGYTF.

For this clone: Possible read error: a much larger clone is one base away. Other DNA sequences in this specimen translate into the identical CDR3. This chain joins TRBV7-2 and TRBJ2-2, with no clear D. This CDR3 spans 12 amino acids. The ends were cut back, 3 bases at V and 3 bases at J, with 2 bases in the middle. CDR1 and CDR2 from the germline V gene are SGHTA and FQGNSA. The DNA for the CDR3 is TGTGCCAGCAGCTTGGACACCGGGGAGCTGTTTTTT. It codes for CASSLDTGELFF.

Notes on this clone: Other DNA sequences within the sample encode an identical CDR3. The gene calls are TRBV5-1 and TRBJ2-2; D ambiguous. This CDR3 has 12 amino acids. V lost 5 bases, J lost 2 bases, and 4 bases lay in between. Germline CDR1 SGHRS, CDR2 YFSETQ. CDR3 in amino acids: CASRDNTGELFF. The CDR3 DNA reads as TGCGCCAGCAGAGATAACACCGGGGAGCTGTTTTTT. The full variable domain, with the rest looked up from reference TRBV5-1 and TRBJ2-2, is KAGVTQTPRYLIKTRGQQVTLSCSPISGHRSVSWYQQTPGQGLQFLFEYFSETQRNKGNFPGRFSGRQFSNSRSEMNVSTLELGDSALYLCASRDNTGELFFGEGSRLTVL.

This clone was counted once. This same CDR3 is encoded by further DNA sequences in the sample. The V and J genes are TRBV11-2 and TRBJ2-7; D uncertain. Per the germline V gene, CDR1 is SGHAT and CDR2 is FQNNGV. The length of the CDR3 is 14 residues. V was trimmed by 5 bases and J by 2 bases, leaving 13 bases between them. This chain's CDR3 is CASSPLGRTYEQYF. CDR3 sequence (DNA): TGTGCCAGCAGCCCCCTGGGCAGGACCTACGAGCAGTACTTC.